A selection of T cell receptor beta chains follows, all from one sample in a study of vaccination and CD4 T cells after COVID-19. These receptors have no known antigen. TCRdb reanalysed the PCR reads using MiXCR and keeps one entry per CDR3 protein. The data show over 10,000 distinct CDR3 sequences, with 61% seen just once and over 8% held by the top ten. The specimen was CD4+ T cells from blood, cultured in vitro. The receptor source for this set is a human donor who had recovered from COVID-19. Each CDR3 is given with its conserved first and last residue. D genes are given only for firm matches. Only part of the rows carry a size: once, few, many, or a class if the clone is expanded.

clone_size	j_call	v_call	d_call	cdr3_aa	cdr3_nt
NA	TRBJ1-2	TRBV19	NA	CASSPQGFYGYTF	TGTGCCAGTAGTCCACAGGGATTCTATGGCTACACCTTC
NA	TRBJ2-3	TRBV6-1	TRBD2	CAIPKGLAESTDTQYF	TGTGCCATCCCGAAGGGACTAGCGGAAAGCACAGATACGCAGTATTTT
NA	TRBJ1-2	TRBV12-3/TRBV12-4	TRBD1	CASSLDRGIGGYTF	TGTGCCAGCAGTTTAGACAGGGGTATCGGTGGCTACACCTTC
NA	TRBJ1-5	TRBV28	NA	CASSLTGVGQPQHF	TGTGCCAGCAGTTTGACCGGGGTTGGTCAGCCCCAGCATTTT
NA	TRBJ1-2	TRBV2	NA	CASSKQGDNYGYAF	TGTGCCAGCAGTAAGCAGGGAGACAACTATGGCTACGCCTTC
few	TRBJ2-1	TRBV6-5	TRBD1	CASSYSQGVGEQFF	TGTGCCAGCAGTTATTCACAGGGGGTTGGTGAGCAGTTCTTC
NA	TRBJ1-1	TRBV6-5	NA	CASSYSITGTEAFF	TGTGCCAGCAGTTACTCGATCACCGGCACTGAAGCTTTCTTT
NA	TRBJ2-7	TRBV5-4	NA	CASSLLGFEQYF	TGTGCCAGCAGCTTGCTGGGGTTCGAGCAGTACTTC
medium-sized	TRBJ2-3	TRBV7-9	NA	CASSSLGRTDTQYF	TGTGCCAGCAGCTCGCTCGGTCGCACAGATACGCAGTATTTT
NA	TRBJ1-1	TRBV20-1	NA	CSVPRGDTEAFF	TGCAGTGTTCCTAGGGGGGACACTGAAGCTTTCTTT
NA	TRBJ1-1	TRBV20-1	NA	CSARVSFEGPTGLMNTEAFF	TGCAGTGCTAGAGTTTCTTTTGAGGGTCCGACAGGACTGATGAACACTGAAGCTTTCTTT
NA	TRBJ1-2	TRBV6-4	NA	CASSDSPGPRGYTF	TGTGCCAGCAGTGACTCGCCAGGCCCGCGTGGCTACACCTTC
few	TRBJ2-7	TRBV10-3	NA	CAISASESRYEQYF	TGTGCCATCAGTGCCTCGGAGTCCCGCTACGAGCAGTACTTC
NA	TRBJ1-6	TRBV6-5	TRBD1	CASSYGDRGHSPLHF	TGTGCCAGCAGTTACGGGGACAGGGGGCATTCACCCCTCCACTTT
NA	TRBJ1-1	TRBV27	NA	CARRETATEAFF	TGTGCCAGAAGGGAAACGGCCACTGAAGCTTTCTTT
NA	TRBJ1-6	TRBV28	NA	CASSAGRGDSPLHF	TGTGCCAGCAGTGCCGGCAGGGGAGATTCACCCCTCCACTTT
NA	TRBJ1-1	TRBV15	TRBD1	CATSRLGQGAGEAFF	TGTGCCACCAGCAGATTGGGACAGGGGGCTGGTGAAGCTTTCTTT
NA	TRBJ2-3	TRBV7-2	TRBD2	CASSPEWPGLAGVGQYF	TGTGCCAGCAGCCCTGAGTGGCCGGGACTAGCGGGAGTGGGGCAGTATTTT
NA	TRBJ1-1	TRBV28	NA	CASSRTGLAEAFF	TGTGCCAGCAGCCGAACAGGGTTAGCTGAAGCTTTCTTT
once	TRBJ1-4	TRBV4-3	NA	CASSPRAGFNEKLFF	TGCGCCAGCAGCCCCCGAGCGGGGTTTAATGAAAAACTGTTTTTT
once	TRBJ2-7	TRBV7-2	NA	CASSRDGSSYEQYF	TGTGCCAGCAGCCGGGACGGGAGCTCCTACGAGCAGTACTTC
NA	TRBJ1-2	TRBV28	NA	CASSLANYGYTF	TGTGCCAGCAGTTTGGCTAACTATGGCTACACCTTC
NA	TRBJ2-5	TRBV5-1	NA	CASSYLSPVQETQYF	TGCGCCAGCAGCTATTTAAGCCCAGTACAAGAGACCCAGTACTTC
NA	TRBJ2-1	TRBV28	TRBD1	CASSVGDREGNEQFF	TGTGCCAGCAGTGTAGGGGACAGGGAAGGGAATGAGCAGTTCTTC